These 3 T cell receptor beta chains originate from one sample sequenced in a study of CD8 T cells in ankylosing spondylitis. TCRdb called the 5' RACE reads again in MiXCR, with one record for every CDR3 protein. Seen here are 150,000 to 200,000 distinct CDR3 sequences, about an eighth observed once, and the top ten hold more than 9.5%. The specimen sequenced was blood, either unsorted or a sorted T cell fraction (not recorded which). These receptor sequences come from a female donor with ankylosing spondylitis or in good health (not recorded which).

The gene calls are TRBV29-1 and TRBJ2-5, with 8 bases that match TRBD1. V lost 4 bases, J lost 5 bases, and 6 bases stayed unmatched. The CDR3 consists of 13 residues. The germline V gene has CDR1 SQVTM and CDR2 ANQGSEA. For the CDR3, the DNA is TGCAGCGTTGCAGGGGGCACCCAGGAGACCCAGTACTTC. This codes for CSVAGGTQETQYF.

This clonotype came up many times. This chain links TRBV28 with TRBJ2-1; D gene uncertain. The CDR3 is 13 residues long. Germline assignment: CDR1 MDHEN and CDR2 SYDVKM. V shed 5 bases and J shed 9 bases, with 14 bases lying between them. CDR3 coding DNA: TGTGCCAGCAGTGACATGGGTGGAAGTGAGCAGTTCTTC. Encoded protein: CASSDMGGSEQFF.

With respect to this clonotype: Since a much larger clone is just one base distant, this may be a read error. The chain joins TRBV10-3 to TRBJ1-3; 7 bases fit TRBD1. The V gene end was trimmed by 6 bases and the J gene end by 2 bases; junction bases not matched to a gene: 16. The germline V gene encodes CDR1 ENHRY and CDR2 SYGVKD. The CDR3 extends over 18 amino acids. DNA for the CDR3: TGTGCCATCAGATTCACGATAGACAGGGCCATCGCTGGAAACACCATATATTTT. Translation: CAIRFTIDRAIAGNTIYF.